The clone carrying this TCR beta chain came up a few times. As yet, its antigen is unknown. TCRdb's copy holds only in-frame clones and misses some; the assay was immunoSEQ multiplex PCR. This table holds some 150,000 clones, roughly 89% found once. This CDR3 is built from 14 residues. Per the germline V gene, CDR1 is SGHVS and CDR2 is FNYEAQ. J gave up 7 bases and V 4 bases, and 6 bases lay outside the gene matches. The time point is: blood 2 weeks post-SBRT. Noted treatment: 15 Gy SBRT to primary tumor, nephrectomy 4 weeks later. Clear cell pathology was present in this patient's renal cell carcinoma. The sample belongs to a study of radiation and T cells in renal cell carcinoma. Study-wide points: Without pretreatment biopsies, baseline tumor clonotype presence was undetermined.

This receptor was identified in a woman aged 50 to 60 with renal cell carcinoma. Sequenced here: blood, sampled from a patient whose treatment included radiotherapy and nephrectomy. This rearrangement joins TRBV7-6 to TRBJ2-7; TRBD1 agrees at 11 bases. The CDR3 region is CASSSRTGGGEQYF. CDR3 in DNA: TGTGCCAGCAGCTCCCGGACAGGGGGCGGGGAGCAGTACTTC.